This entry lists 9 T cell receptor beta chains sequenced from one sample in a study of blood T cell repertoires in COVID-19 (dated by TCRdb to 2018 to 2021). The method behind the library was the immunoSEQ multiplex PCR assay. TCRdb took over this immuneACCESS table, retaining in-frame rearrangements with V and J assigned. Such tables are incomplete; in checked studies, under half of the missing clones stem from an unresolved V gene, and the remainder is unexplained. The sample table records under 300,000 clones; approximately 80% of these occur just once. Of the sample, over 8% falls within the top ten clones. The material sequenced was peripheral blood. Every receptor here comes from an elderly woman with acute or convalescent COVID-19.

This clone has just one count. The chain recombines TRBV3-1 (or the pseudogene TRBV3-2) with TRBJ1-1, with 8 bases fitting TRBD1. Losses at the gene ends were 3 bases for V and 1 base for J; bases not matched to a gene: 7. The CDR3 loop spans 16 amino acids. Germline assignment: CDR1 LGHDT and CDR2 YNNKEL (reference sequence). CDR3: CASSHNRGKGNTEAFF. In DNA, the CDR3 is TGTGCCAGCAGCCATAACAGGGGGAAAGGGAACACTGAAGCTTTCTTT.

The gene calls are TRBV7-2 and TRBJ2-7; D may be TRBD2 (6 bases). V was shortened by 5 bases and J by 3 bases, with 17 bases between the two germline ends. The CDR3 has 15 amino acids. Germline loops: CDR1 SGHTA, CDR2 FQGNSA. The CDR3 nucleotides read TGTGCCAGCAGCATCGGGACCTTGGGGGGCTACGAGCAGTACTTC. Translated, it gives CASSIGTLGGYEQYF.

The V call is TRBV1, the J call TRBJ1-5. TRBV1 is listed as a pseudogene. The CDR3 loop spans 14 amino acids. CDR3 amino acids: CTSSRTPLAKPQHF. CDR3 bases: TGCACCAGCTCGCGAACGCCACTTGCTAAGCCCCAGCATTTT.

V gene TRBV2 combines with J gene TRBJ1-2; D uncertain. Trimming took off 5 bases at V and 4 bases at J, with 17 bases between the two ends. Germline lookup yields CDR1 SNHLY and CDR2 FYNNEI. The CDR3 loop spans 15 amino acids. The CDR3 region is CASSPQRGRAYGYTF. Written as DNA, the CDR3 is TGTGCCAGCAGTCCCCAGAGAGGGCGGGCCTATGGCTACACCTTC. The full variable domain, with the rest looked up from reference TRBV2 and TRBJ1-2, is EPEVTQTPSHQVTQMGQEVILRCVPISNHLYFYWYRQILGQKVEFLVSFYNNEISEKSEIFDDQFSVERPDGSNFTLKIRSTKLEDSAMYFCASSPQRGRAYGYTFGSGTRLTVV.

The V gene is TRBV7-2, the J gene TRBJ2-5, with 7 bases aligning to TRBD1. Germline CDR1 SGHTA, CDR2 FQGNSA. The J segment lost 2 bases and the V segment lost 8 bases, leaving 8 bases of the junction unmatched. The CDR3 sequence is 14 residues long. CDR3 DNA sequence: TGTGCCAGCCTCCTAGGGGGCTCGCAAGAGACCCAGTACTTC. This encodes CASLLGGSQETQYF.

J is TRBJ1-5 and V is TRBV2; possibly TRBD1 for D (5 bases). The CDR3 sequence is 15 residues long. V shed 3 bases and J shed 2 bases, with 11 bases lying between them. Germline values: CDR1 SNHLY, CDR2 FYNNEI. The CDR3 sequence is CASSDGREGNQPQHF. CDR3 in DNA: TGTGCCAGCAGTGATGGCAGGGAAGGCAATCAGCCCCAGCATTTT.

The chain uses TRBV6-5 and TRBJ2-7; D call uncertain. The V gene lost 7 bases and the J gene lost 3 bases, with 10 bases spanning the gap. CDR3 length: 12 amino acids. Germline V CDR1 and CDR2: MNHEY, SVGAGI. This chain's CDR3 is CASTSAVYEQYF. The CDR3 DNA is TGTGCCAGCACGAGCGCAGTCTACGAGCAGTACTTC.

The CDR3 region is CASSLGQSYNEQFF. The CDR3 DNA reads as TGTGCCAGCAGCTTGGGGCAGTCCTACAATGAGCAGTTCTTC. The J gene is TRBJ2-1, the V gene TRBV5-4; D is unresolved. Germline assignment: CDR1 SGHNT and CDR2 YYREEE (reference sequence). V lost 0 bases to trimming and J lost 1 base, with 5 bases between them. The CDR3 sequence is 14 residues long.

The J gene is TRBJ1-6, the V gene TRBV2; D is undetermined. The length of the CDR3 is 15 residues. V lost 7 bases, J lost 8 bases, and 18 bases lay in between. CDR1 and CDR2 (germline): SNHLY, FYNNEI. The CDR3 loop is CASNEVAGNHSPLHF. The CDR3 DNA is TGTGCCAGCAACGAGGTCGCCGGCAATCATTCACCCCTCCACTTT.